The 4 T cell receptor beta chains in this list originate from one sample, sequenced in a study of T cells in Graves' hyperthyroidism and ophthalmopathy. RNA transcripts were the template for amplifying TCR beta CDR3 regions. The HTBI set primed first-round TCR CDR3 RT-PCR. A single record per CDR3 protein comes from TCRdb applying MiXCR to the multiplex PCR reads. The sample has hundreds of thousands of distinct CDR3 sequences; over 35% are singletons. Input material: blood. The receptors originated from a man aged 18 to 35 with Graves' hyperthyroidism.

This clonotype was seen ten or more times. For the CDR3, the DNA is TGTGCCAGCAGCCAGTCTGAGACCCAGTACTTC. Encoded protein: CASSQSETQYF. The chain carries TRBV12-3 or TRBV12-4 and TRBJ2-5, with D unclear. The CDR3 is 11 residues long. Trimming left V 6 bases short and J 5 bases short, with 7 bases between.

In regard to this clonotype: A much larger clone differs by one base, so this may be a read error. The chain joins TRBV2 to TRBJ2-7; weak D call: TRBD1 (6 bases). CDR1 and CDR2 (germline): SNHLY, FYNNEI. This CDR3 has 13 residues. Trimming took off 8 bases at V and 7 bases at J, with 18 bases between the two ends. DNA of the CDR3: TGTGCCAGCCAGTCGTACGGCGACAGGGAGCAGTACTTC. It specifies CASQSYGDREQYF.

This clonotype was recorded a few times. This chain connects TRBV6-5 to TRBJ2-5, with TRBD1 matching over 8 bases. There are 15 residues in the CDR3. The junction had 12 bases not matched to a gene; V was cut back by 10 bases and J by 2 bases. Germline V gene lookup returns CDR1 MNHEY and CDR2 SVGAGI. CDR3 coding DNA: TGTGCCACAACCCAGGGGGCGGCGCGGCAAGAGACCCAGTACTTC. It is translated as CATTQGAARQETQYF.

This chain uses TRBV5-1 with TRBJ2-5, with a tentative D call TRBD1 (5 bases). Per the germline V gene, CDR1 is SGHRS and CDR2 is YFSETQ. The V end lost 0 bases, the J end lost 1 base, and 16 bases lay between the germline ends. CDR3 length: 17 amino acids. CDR3 sequence (DNA): TGCGCCAGCAGCTTGGCCAAATCTGGGGCCGGCCAAGAGACCCAGTACTTC. Amino acid sequence: CASSLAKSGAGQETQYF.